The entry that follows covers one T cell receptor (beta chain) sequence. This clone's antigen is unknown. No clone much larger than this one lies a single base away; base qualities are absent. V gives up 0 bases and J gives up 1 base, and the segment between their germline ends measures 10 bases. CDR1 and CDR2, looked up from the germline V gene, are SGHRS and YFSETQ. The CDR3 measures 15 amino acids from cysteine to phenylalanine. Only the CDR3 portion is preserved as DNA: 45 bases, with reading frame beginning at the first base. TCRbeta CDR3 regions were amplified from genomic DNA using the immunoSEQ Assay, a bias-controlled multiplex PCR. As for the original processing: Within the assay, amplification of reference gene primers was used to estimate how many nucleated cells each sample contained. Sequence reads were collapsed and filtered to measure the absolute abundance of every unique TCRbeta CDR3 rearrangement. Productive Simpson clonality was computed per sample as the square root of Simpson's diversity index over productive rearrangements. In TCRdb, the immuneACCESS table is reduced to in-frame sequences with V and J assigned. These tables do not hold every clone; where another copy was compared, an unresolved V gene accounts for under half, and the others remain unexplained. D and trimming were read from the DNA, whereas the V and J calls and clone size are those reported in that table. The sample table contains just under 65,000 clones; only one count was recorded for 82% of them. In total, the top ten clones hold about two fifths of the sample.

This sample stems from a study of blood T cell repertoires in COVID-19 (dated by TCRdb to the early 2020s). Some background on the complete study: Samples from collaborators originated in the United States, Italy and Spain and spanned both the acute and convalescent phases of COVID-19. The prospective study material was composed of cDNA or gDNA derived from T cells, B-cell-depleted T cells, or PBMCs. Deeply sampled blood TCRbeta repertoires from subjects exposed to, actively infected with, or recovered from COVID-19 were included in the dataset. A freely available public database, intended as a resource for researchers studying the immune response to SARS-CoV-2, is where the repertoires were released. Samples came from the ongoing ImmuneRACE study (first 160 participants) plus 1,254 subjects from 6 global collaborators. Sample metadata almost always included a de-identified subject ID, COVID-19 status, age in years and sex. Where HLA class I and class II types were available, the types were taken from metadata supplied by the sample provider, not from assay-based typing.

Collaborating institutions collected whole blood in K2EDTA tubes following their own protocols. For TCRbeta analysis, collaborator samples were shipped as frozen whole blood, as isolated PBMCs, or as DNA extracted from either sample type. On the study overall, not on this receptor specifically: How much clinical and demographic metadata was included differed by source and by participant, and the metadata was provided uncurated.

The source material was peripheral blood. The rearrangement combines TRBV5-1 with TRBJ1-1, with the D gene too uncertain to name. The receptor was isolated from a human donor in a cohort sampled during active COVID-19. The CDR3 sequence is CASSLAAGWNTEAFF. The base sequence is TGCGCCAGCAGCTTGGCCGCGGGGTGGAACACTGAAGCTTTCTTT.